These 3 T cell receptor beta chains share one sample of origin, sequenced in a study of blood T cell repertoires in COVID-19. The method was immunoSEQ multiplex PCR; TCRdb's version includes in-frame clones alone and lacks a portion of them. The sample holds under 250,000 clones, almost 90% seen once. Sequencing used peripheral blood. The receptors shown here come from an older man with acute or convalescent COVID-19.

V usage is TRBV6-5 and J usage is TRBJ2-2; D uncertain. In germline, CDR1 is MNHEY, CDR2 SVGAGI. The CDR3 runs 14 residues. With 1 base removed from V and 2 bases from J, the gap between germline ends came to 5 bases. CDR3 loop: CASSYYRNTGELFF. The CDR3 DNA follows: TGTGCCAGCAGTTACTACAGAAACACCGGGGAGCTGTTTTTT.

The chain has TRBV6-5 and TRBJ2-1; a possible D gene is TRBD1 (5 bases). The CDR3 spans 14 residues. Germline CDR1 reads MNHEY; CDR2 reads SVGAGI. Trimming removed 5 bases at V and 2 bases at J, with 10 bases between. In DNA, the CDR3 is TGTGCCAGCAGTAACCCCAGGGCCTACAATGAGCAGTTCTTC. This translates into CASSNPRAYNEQFF.

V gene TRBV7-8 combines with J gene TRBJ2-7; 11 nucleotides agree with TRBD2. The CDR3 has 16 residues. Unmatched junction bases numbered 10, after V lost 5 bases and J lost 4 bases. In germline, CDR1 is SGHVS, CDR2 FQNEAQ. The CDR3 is CASSIVTSGSFYEQYF. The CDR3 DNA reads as TGTGCCAGCAGCATCGTCACTAGCGGGAGTTTTTACGAGCAGTACTTC.